One and the same sample provided the 10 T cell receptor beta chains below, sequenced in a study of T cells after yellow fever vaccination. TCRdb reprocessed the 5' RACE reads via MiXCR and lists one record per CDR3 protein. The profile covers some 290,000 distinct CDR3 sequences, with roughly 10% appearing a single time and 2.5% to 4% taken by the ten largest. The sequencing used CD4+ T cells sorted from PBMCs, collected 45 days after the yellow fever booster vaccination. These receptors came from a man between 18 and 35 years old who received the YFV17D yellow fever vaccine.

The gene calls are TRBV2 and TRBJ1-1; D is ambiguous. V dropped 4 bases and J dropped 4 bases, with 19 bases sitting between them. CDR1 is SNHLY, CDR2 FYNNEI, per germline. This CDR3 is 16 amino acids long. In DNA, the CDR3 is TGTGCCAGCAGTGGGGGATCGGTGGCGGCGGCCACTGAAGCTTTCTTT. Residues: CASSGGSVAAATEAFF.

This clonotype has a handful of counts. The DNA for the CDR3 is TGTGCCAGCACCTGGCAGGGGAGCACAGATACGCAGTATTTT. Protein product: CASTWQGSTDTQYF. The chain employs TRBV5-4 and TRBJ2-3; weak D call: TRBD1 (6 bases). The germline gives CDR1 SGHNT, CDR2 YYREEE (reference sequence). CDR3 length: 14 residues. V dropped 6 bases and J dropped 0 bases, with 11 bases sitting between them.

This clonotype was recorded a few times. V gene TRBV3-1 combines with J gene TRBJ1-1; maybe TRBD1 (5 bases). Germline assignment: CDR1 LGHDT and CDR2 YNNKEL (reference sequence). V lost 2 bases to trimming and J lost 1 base, with 14 bases between them. The CDR3 is 16 amino acids. CDR3 DNA: TGTGCCAGCAGCCAATATCAGGGATTAAGGAACACTGAAGCTTTCTTT. Translated: CASSQYQGLRNTEAFF.

This clonotype was detected ten times or more. Here the CDR3 reads CASSSRGGHSYEQYV. The CDR3 DNA sequence: TGTGCCAGCAGCTCCCGCGGGGGGCACTCCTACGAGCAGTACGTC. The chain recombines TRBV7-2 with TRBJ2-7, with 8 bases lining up with TRBD2. CDR3 length equals 15 residues. Germline assignment: CDR1 SGHTA and CDR2 FQGNSA. The trim removed 4 bases at V and 0 bases at J, leaving 5 bases unmatched.

There are a few counts of this clonotype. This chain connects TRBV19 to TRBJ2-3; 9 positions agree with TRBD2. Per germline, CDR1 LNHDA and CDR2 SQIVND (reference sequence). The CDR3 is 16 residues long. Trimming cost V 4 bases and J 1 base; bases outside gene matches: 6. Written as DNA, the CDR3 is TGTGCCAGTAGTACCCAGGGACTAGCTGGCACAGATACGCAGTATTTT. As protein: CASSTQGLAGTDTQYF.

This clonotype has a handful of counts. This chain joins TRBV15 and TRBJ2-3; the D is unclear. The CDR3 runs to 15 residues. Per germline, CDR1 LNHNV and CDR2 YYDKDF (reference sequence). V gave up 1 base and J gave up 5 bases, with 13 bases separating them. The CDR3 region has the DNA TGTGCCACCAGCAGAGCTGGGTTAGCAAAAGATACGCAGTATTTT. Residues: CATSRAGLAKDTQYF.

In this sample, this clonotype turned up many times. V is TRBV20-1 and J is TRBJ2-3; D not certain. The V gene's germline CDR1 is DFQATT and CDR2 SNEGSKA (reference sequence). Trimming left V 0 bases short and J 2 bases short, with 15 bases between. This CDR3 has 16 residues. CDR3 DNA: TGCAGTGCTAGAGATCCGCGTAAATCTCACACAGATACGCAGTATTTT. As protein: CSARDPRKSHTDTQYF.

The chain links TRBV10-1 to TRBJ2-1; D gene unclear. The CDR3 covers 16 residues. Germline CDR1 reads WNHNN; CDR2 reads SYGVQD (reference sequence). The V end lost 2 bases, the J end lost 2 bases, and 13 bases lay between the germline ends. CDR3 nucleotides: TGCGCCAGCAGTGAGGTGGTGGGGTTGACCTACAATGAGCAGTTCTTC. It yields the protein CASSEVVGLTYNEQFF.

The V gene is TRBV15, the J gene TRBJ2-7; TRBD1 aligns across 10 bases. Germline CDR1 reads LNHNV; CDR2 reads YYDKDF (reference sequence). V trimming: 8 bases; J trimming: 3 bases; junction bases outside the gene matches: 10. The CDR3 extends over 15 amino acids. CDR3 coding DNA: TGTGCCACCTCATCGGGGACAGGGGCCTTCTACGAGCAGTACTTC. Protein: CATSSGTGAFYEQYF.

The chain employs TRBV7-3 and TRBJ1-1; D gene ambiguous. Trimming stripped 6 bases from V and 4 bases from J, with 15 bases between. The germline V gene has CDR1 SGHTA and CDR2 FQGTGA. CDR3 length: 14 amino acids. The CDR3 coding sequence is TGTGCCAGCAGTCAGACGGGTTTTGGCACTGAAGCTTTCTTT. It specifies CASSQTGFGTEAFF.